This TCR beta chain was identified in a study of tumor and adjacent non-tumor tissue in lung cancer (dated by TCRdb to about 2018). As for the study more broadly: The cohort included around eleven adenocarcinoma, a couple of squamous cell carcinoma and 1 small cell lung cancer patients. Bulk TCRbeta repertoires were compared between lung tumor tissue and matched distant non-tumor lung tissue obtained from approximately 15 lung cancer patients. More than 25 paired specimens, one tumor and one normal lung sample per patient, were profiled by TCRbeta CDR3 sequencing. The 15 enrolled patients, of whom 10 were men and 5 were women, were aged about 30 to 80 years and were diagnosed with TNM stage I to III disease. A total of 95 million to 150 million productive TCRbeta reads were generated by sequencing, corresponding to an average of about 4.17 million reads per sample.

The library was made by multiplex PCR. The sequencer was an Illumina HiSeq 2500. TCRbeta libraries were constructed through three rounds of nested PCR with primers (Table S4) according to protocols adapted from ARM-PCR. Before sequencing, PCR products in the 200-500 bp range were cut out of the gel and cleaned up using the QIAquick gel extraction kit. The source study handled its data this way. Reads were cleaned with Trimmomatic, merged with FLASH into complete CDR3 sequences, and assigned to V(D)J germline segments with MiTCR. Clonal diversity was calculated as the inverse Simpson's index using VDJtools. In-frame sequences without a premature stop codon were defined as productive reads. Clones were called with MiXCR by TCRdb after fastp trimmed the public reads at Q25, and only in-frame beta chains were retained. Records with the same CDR3 protein are collapsed into one entry carrying the most frequent genes and DNA. TCRdb, rather than the study authors, made the V and J calls. This sample has approximately 140,000 distinct CDR3 sequences in its table, and around 60% of those were observed once. Approximately 18% of the sample lies in the top ten.

As encoded in the germline V gene (reference sequence), CDR1 is MNHNY while CDR2 is SVGAGI. From the cysteine up to the phenylalanine, the CDR3 has a length of 15 residues. The only DNA kept is the CDR3, 45 bases in frame from the first base. V is pared back by 0 bases and J by 7 bases, with 13 bases lying between the germline termini. RNA was isolated from bulk unsorted tissue, and RNA quality was assessed with a NanoDrop ND-1000 and an Agilent 2100. The donors were newly diagnosed lung cancer patients admitted for thoracic surgery in China from August to November 2014 who had not received prior chemotherapy. The study excluded patients who had received radiotherapy or chemotherapy before or who had another cancer at the same time. Surgical tissue pieces of 1-2 cm3 were preserved in RNAlater solution and were kept at -80 degrees C until use. On this clonotype: The antigen this receptor binds is unknown. A much more abundant neighbour one base away suggests this may be a read error.

Points the paper makes about the study in general: TCR diversity (inverse Simpson) was significantly higher in tumor than in normal lung tissue (roughly 430 vs 170, P = 0.0075, Mann-Whitney U test). Only roughly 14 patients were in the cohort, and the authors stated that larger samples and more detailed clinical data are needed. A significantly larger cumulative share of the repertoire was made up by the top 100 clones in normal lung than in tumor tissue. Younger patients had significantly higher TCR diversity, and higher tumor TCR diversity was associated with shorter overall and disease-free survival. The sequencing platform is not named in the methods, and unique molecular identifiers are not mentioned. Peripheral blood was not sequenced, so blood TCRbeta repertoires were not examined in the lung cancer patients of the study.

The TCR originated in a man aged 55 to 70 with small cell lung cancer. In this chain, TRBV6-6 is recombined with TRBJ2-1; a weak D assignment points to TRBD2 (5 bases agree). Sample: lung tumor tissue. The CDR3 corresponds to CASSYSSGSRNEQFF. The DNA reads TGTGCCAGCAGTTACTCGAGTGGGAGTCGGAATGAGCAGTTCTTC.